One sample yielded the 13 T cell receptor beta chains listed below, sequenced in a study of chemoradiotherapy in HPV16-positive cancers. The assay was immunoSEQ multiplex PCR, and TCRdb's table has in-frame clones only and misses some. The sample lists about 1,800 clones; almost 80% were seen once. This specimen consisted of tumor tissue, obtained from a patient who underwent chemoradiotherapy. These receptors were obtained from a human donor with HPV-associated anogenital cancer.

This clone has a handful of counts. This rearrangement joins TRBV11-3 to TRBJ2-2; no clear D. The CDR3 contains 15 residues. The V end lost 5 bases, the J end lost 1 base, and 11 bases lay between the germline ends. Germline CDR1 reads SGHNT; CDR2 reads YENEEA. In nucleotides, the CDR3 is TGTGCCAGCAGCCCTCCTGGGGTGAACACCGGGGAGCTGTTTTTT. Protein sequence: CASSPPGVNTGELFF.

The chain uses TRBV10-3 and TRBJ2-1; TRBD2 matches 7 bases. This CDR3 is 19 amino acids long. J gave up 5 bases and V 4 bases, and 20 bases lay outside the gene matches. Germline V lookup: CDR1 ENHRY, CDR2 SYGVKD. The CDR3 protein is CAISAPSGAGPSGDNEQFF. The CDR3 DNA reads TGTGCCATCAGTGCACCGAGTGGGGCAGGGCCTAGCGGAGACAATGAGCAGTTCTTC.

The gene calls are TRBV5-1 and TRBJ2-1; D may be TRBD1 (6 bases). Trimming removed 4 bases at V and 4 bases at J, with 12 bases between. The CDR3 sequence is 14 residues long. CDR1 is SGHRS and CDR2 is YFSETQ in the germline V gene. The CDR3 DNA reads TGCGCCAGCAGCAACGGGACACAGTACAATGAGCAGTTCTTC. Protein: CASSNGTQYNEQFF.

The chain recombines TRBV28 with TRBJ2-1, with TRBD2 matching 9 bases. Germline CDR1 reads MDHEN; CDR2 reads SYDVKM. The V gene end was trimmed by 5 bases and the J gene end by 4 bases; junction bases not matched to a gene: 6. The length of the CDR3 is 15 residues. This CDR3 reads CASSLGLARYNEQFF. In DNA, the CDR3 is TGTGCCAGCAGTCTCGGACTAGCGCGGTACAATGAGCAGTTCTTC.

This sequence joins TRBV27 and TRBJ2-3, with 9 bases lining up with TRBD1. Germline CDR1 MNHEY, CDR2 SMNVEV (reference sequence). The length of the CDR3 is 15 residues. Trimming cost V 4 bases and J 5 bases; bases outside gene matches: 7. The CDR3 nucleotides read TGTGCCAGCAGTTACCGGGACAGGGTTATAGATACGCAGTATTTT. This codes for CASSYRDRVIDTQYF.

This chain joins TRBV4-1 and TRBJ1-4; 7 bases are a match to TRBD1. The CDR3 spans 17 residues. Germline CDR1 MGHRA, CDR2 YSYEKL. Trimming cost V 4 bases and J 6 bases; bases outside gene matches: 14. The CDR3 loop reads CASSRSFGTDYDEKLFF. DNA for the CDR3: TGCGCCAGCAGCCGATCTTTTGGGACAGACTATGATGAAAAACTGTTTTTT.

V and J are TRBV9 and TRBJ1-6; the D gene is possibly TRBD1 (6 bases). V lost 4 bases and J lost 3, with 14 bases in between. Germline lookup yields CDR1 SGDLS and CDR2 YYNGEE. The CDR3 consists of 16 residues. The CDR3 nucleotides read TGTGCCAGCAGCCCGTTACCGGACAGCTATAATTCACCCCTCCACTTT. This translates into CASSPLPDSYNSPLHF. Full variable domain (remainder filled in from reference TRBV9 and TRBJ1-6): DSGVTQTPKHLITATGQRVTLRCSPRSGDLSVYWYQQSLDQGLQFLIQYYNGEERAKGNILERFSAQQFPDLHSELNLSSLELGDSALYFCASSPLPDSYNSPLHFGNGTRLTVT.

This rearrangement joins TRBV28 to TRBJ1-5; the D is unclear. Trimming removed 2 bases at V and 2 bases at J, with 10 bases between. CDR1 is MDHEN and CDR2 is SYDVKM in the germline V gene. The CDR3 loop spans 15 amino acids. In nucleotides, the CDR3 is TGTGCCAGCAGTTTAATCCTGGTTCGCAATCAGCCCCAGCATTTT. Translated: CASSLILVRNQPQHF.

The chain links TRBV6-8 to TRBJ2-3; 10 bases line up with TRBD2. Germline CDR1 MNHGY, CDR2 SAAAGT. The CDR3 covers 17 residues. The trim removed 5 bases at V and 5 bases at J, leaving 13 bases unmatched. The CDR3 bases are TGTGCCAGCAGTAGCGGACTAGCGGTCCAGGAGATAGATACGCAGTATTTT. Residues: CASSSGLAVQEIDTQYF.

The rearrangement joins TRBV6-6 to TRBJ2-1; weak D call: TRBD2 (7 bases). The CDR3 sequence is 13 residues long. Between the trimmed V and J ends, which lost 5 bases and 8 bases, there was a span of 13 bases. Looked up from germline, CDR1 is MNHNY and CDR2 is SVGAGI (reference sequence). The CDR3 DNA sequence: TGTGCCAGCAGTCACGGGGGGCGGGATGAGCAGTTCTTC. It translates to CASSHGGRDEQFF.

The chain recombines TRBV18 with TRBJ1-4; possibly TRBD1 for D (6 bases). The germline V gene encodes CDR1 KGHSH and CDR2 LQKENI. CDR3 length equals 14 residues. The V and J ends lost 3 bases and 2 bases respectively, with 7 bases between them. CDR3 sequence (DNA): TGTGCCAGCTCACCGGGGGCGACTAATGAAAAACTGTTTTTT. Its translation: CASSPGATNEKLFF.

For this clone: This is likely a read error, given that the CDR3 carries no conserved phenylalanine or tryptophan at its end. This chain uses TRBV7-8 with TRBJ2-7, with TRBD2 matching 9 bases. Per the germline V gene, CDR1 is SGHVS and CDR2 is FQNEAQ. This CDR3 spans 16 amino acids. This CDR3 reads CASSLAGASGNYEQYS. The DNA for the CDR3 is TGTGCCAGCAGTTTAGCAGGGGCTAGCGGGAATTACGAGCAGTACTCC.

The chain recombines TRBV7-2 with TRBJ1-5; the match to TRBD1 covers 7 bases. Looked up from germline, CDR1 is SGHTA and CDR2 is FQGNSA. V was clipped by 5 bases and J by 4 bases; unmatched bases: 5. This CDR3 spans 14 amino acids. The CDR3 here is CASSPGTVNQPQHF. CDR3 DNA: TGTGCCAGCAGCCCAGGGACAGTAAATCAGCCCCAGCATTTT.